Listed below are T cell receptor beta chains from one sample, sequenced in a study of human T cells and chemical hapten exposure. TCRdb analysed the RACE reads with MiXCR anew, one entry per CDR3 protein. The table lists 360,000 or so distinct CDR3 sequences, nearly 6.5% of them singletons. Specimen: whole blood, collected in connection with sensitization to the hapten diphenylcyclopropenone (DPC). Every receptor here comes from a woman aged 18-29 years with alopecia areata. Some clones in this sample may be carry-over from other donors' samples. The CDR3 runs from the conserved cysteine through the conserved F or W. Each record gives: V gene, J gene, D gene, clone size, CDR3 DNA, CDR3 protein. The D gene is left open where the match is weak. Clone size is given for some rows only: seen once, a few or many times, or a class if the clone is expanded.

TRBV9,TRBJ2-3,NA,NA,TGTGCCAGCAGCCAATATGAGGGAAGGACAGATACGCAGTATTTT,CASSQYEGRTDTQYF
TRBV7-9,TRBJ2-3,TRBD2,NA,TGTGCCAGCAGCTTGAAAGTAGCGGGGGCCACAGATACGCAGTATTTT,CASSLKVAGATDTQYF
TRBV29-1,TRBJ1-2,NA,few,TGCAGCGTTGCCTCACAGGGTCGGGTTTATGGCTACACCTTC,CSVASQGRVYGYTF
TRBV20-1,TRBJ2-3,NA,few,TGCAGTGCTATCCCCCGTCTTGATACGCAGTATTTT,CSAIPRLDTQYF
TRBV12-5,TRBJ1-4,NA,NA,TGTGCTAGTGGCCTGGGGACAACAGCTAATGAAAAACTGTTTTTT,CASGLGTTANEKLFF
TRBV7-8,TRBJ2-3,NA,few,TGTGCCAGCAGCCCATCTAGGGGTATCAGGGATACGCAGTATTTT,CASSPSRGIRDTQYF
TRBV12-3/TRBV12-4,TRBJ2-1,NA,NA,TGTGCCAGCATCGAAGGCCTGGGGGATGAGCAGTTCTTC,CASIEGLGDEQFF
TRBV2,TRBJ2-1,NA,NA,TGTGCCAGCAGAGGTTCCTTGTCCAGGTACAATGAGCAGTTCTTC,CASRGSLSRYNEQFF
TRBV7-9,TRBJ1-4,NA,few,TGTGCCAGCAGCTTAGCTATGTCAACCGGAAATGAAAAACTGTTTTTT,CASSLAMSTGNEKLFF
TRBV13,TRBJ2-3,NA,NA,TGTGCCAGCAGCTCCGGGTGGAGGAGCACAGATACGCAGTATTTT,CASSSGWRSTDTQYF
TRBV7-2,TRBJ1-5,NA,NA,TGTGCCAGCAGCGTCCAGGGGACTAGCAATCAGCCCCAGCATTTT,CASSVQGTSNQPQHF
TRBV5-5,TRBJ1-2,NA,many,TGTGCCAGCAGCTCTCAGGGAAGGCTCGGCTACACCTTC,CASSSQGRLGYTF
TRBV29-1,TRBJ1-2,NA,many,TGCAGCGTTGAAGATTCCCCAGGACAGTTCGACTATGGCTACACCTTC,CSVEDSPGQFDYGYTF
TRBV11-2,TRBJ1-6,NA,many,TGTGCCAGCAGGTACAGACGGACCGAGTATAATTCACCCCTCCACTTT,CASRYRRTEYNSPLHF
TRBV5-1,TRBJ1-5,TRBD1,NA,TGCGCCAGCAGCTGGGGACAGGGGGACCCCCAGCATTTT,CASSWGQGDPQHF
TRBV10-3,TRBJ2-2,NA,few,TGTGCCATCAGACAGAACACCGGGGAGCTGTTTTTT,CAIRQNTGELFF
TRBV6-6,TRBJ1-4,NA,many,TGTGCCAGCAGTCCCCCCGGGGAAAAACTGTTTTTT,CASSPPGEKLFF
TRBV6-2/TRBV6-3,TRBJ2-1,NA,few,TGTGCCAGCAGTTACTACAGGCTCAGCTCCTACAATGAGCAGTTCTTC,CASSYYRLSSYNEQFF
TRBV12-5,TRBJ2-1,TRBD1,many,TGTGCTAGTGTTGGTGGACAGGGGTACAATGAGCAGTTCTTC,CASVGGQGYNEQFF
TRBV2,TRBJ2-1,TRBD2,few,TGTGCCAGCGGGAGCGGGGGCTACAGGTCGAATGAGCAGTTCTTC,CASGSGGYRSNEQFF
TRBV10-3,TRBJ2-7,TRBD2,many,TGTGCCGTATCAGCACAACCTTCTAGCGGGGGGACCTACGAGCAGTACTTC,CAVSAQPSSGGTYEQYF
TRBV28,TRBJ2-3,NA,many,TGTGCCACCCGCCGGGCCTTAAGCACAGATACGCAGTATTTT,CATRRALSTDTQYF
TRBV7-2,TRBJ2-6,NA,many,TGTGCCAGCAGCTTAGGGGGCGGAGCCAGCTCTGGGGCCAACGTCCTGACTTTC,CASSLGGGASSGANVLTF
TRBV12-3/TRBV12-4,TRBJ1-5,NA,few,TGTGCCAGCAGTCCAGCTAGTAGCAATCAGCCCCAGCATTTT,CASSPASSNQPQHF
TRBV4-3,TRBJ2-7,TRBD2,many,TGCGCCAGCAGCCAAGAATTGCGGGGGACCGCCTACGAGCAGTACTTC,CASSQELRGTAYEQYF
TRBV7-9,TRBJ1-3,TRBD1,once,TGTGCCAGCAGCTTAGGTACAGGGGGTGCAGCTGGAAACACCATATATTTT,CASSLGTGGAAGNTIYF
TRBV7-3,TRBJ1-4,TRBD1,many,TGTGCCAGCAGCCTGACAGGGGGCGAGAACGAAAAACTGTTTTTT,CASSLTGGENEKLFF
TRBV10-3,TRBJ2-7,NA,many,TGTGCCATCAGTGAGTCAGGACAGAGCTCCTACGAGCAGTACTTC,CAISESGQSSYEQYF
TRBV6-1,TRBJ1-5,NA,many,TGTGCCAGCAGTGAAGTGGGGGGTCGGGGTCAGCCCCAGCATTTT,CASSEVGGRGQPQHF
TRBV6-5,TRBJ2-5,TRBD1,few,TGTGCCAGCAGTTACTCGCTCTCACAGGGGGAAGAGACCCAGTACTTC,CASSYSLSQGEETQYF
TRBV29-1,TRBJ2-3,TRBD2,NA,TGCAGCGTAGACCCTAGCGGGGCAACAGCAGATACGCAGTATTTT,CSVDPSGATADTQYF
TRBV7-3,TRBJ1-1,NA,NA,TGTGCCAGCAGCTTATTACCGGGGGCGAATGAAGCTTTCTTT,CASSLLPGANEAFF
TRBV2,TRBJ1-1,NA,many,TGTGCCAGCAACGAGGGGCGGTACACTGAAGCTTTCTTT,CASNEGRYTEAFF
TRBV6-5,TRBJ2-6,NA,few,TGTGCCAGCGGGGCGGGTGGGGCCAACGTCCTGACTTTC,CASGAGGANVLTF
TRBV10-3,TRBJ2-3,NA,few,TGTGCCATCAGTGAGGGACTGGTCACAGATACGCAGTATTTT,CAISEGLVTDTQYF
TRBV7-9,TRBJ1-6,TRBD1,many,TGTGCCAGCAGCCACGGGACAGGGGTCGATAATTCACCCCTCCACTTT,CASSHGTGVDNSPLHF
TRBV5-1,TRBJ2-1,NA,NA,TGCGCCAGCAGCTCCCCTCTGGGCGGGGTCTACAATGAGCAGTTCTTC,CASSSPLGGVYNEQFF
TRBV28,TRBJ1-1,NA,many,TGTGCCAGCAGTCGGGGACCCCTAGTCAACACTGAAGCTTTCTTT,CASSRGPLVNTEAFF
TRBV7-2,TRBJ2-1,TRBD2,NA,TGTGCCATCGGGACTAGCGGGGTCAATGAGCAGTTCTTC,CAIGTSGVNEQFF
TRBV2,TRBJ1-4,TRBD1,NA,TGTGCCAGCAACGTACAGGGGGTTATTGAAAAACTGTTTTTT,CASNVQGVIEKLFF
TRBV4-3,TRBJ2-5,NA,few,TGCGCCAGCAGCCAAGATTTTTCAGAGACCCAGTACTTC,CASSQDFSETQYF
TRBV18,TRBJ2-5,TRBD1,many,TGTGCCAGCAGCCCGACAGGGGGAGAGACCCAGTACTTC,CASSPTGGETQYF
TRBV12-3/TRBV12-4,TRBJ1-5,NA,NA,TGTGCCAGCAGTTTAGTGGCAGGGTACAATCAGCCCCAGCATTTT,CASSLVAGYNQPQHF
TRBV11-2,TRBJ2-3,TRBD2,few,TGTGCCAGCAGCTTGGGACTAGCGCTGAGGTCAGATACGCAGTATTTT,CASSLGLALRSDTQYF
TRBV10-3,TRBJ2-5,NA,few,TGTGCCATCAGTGCCGATTTCGGCCAAGAGACCCAGTACTTC,CAISADFGQETQYF
TRBV7-8,TRBJ1-5,NA,few,TGTGCCAGCAGCGCAGGGAGGAGTTGGTGGAATCAGCCCCAGCATTTT,CASSAGRSWWNQPQHF